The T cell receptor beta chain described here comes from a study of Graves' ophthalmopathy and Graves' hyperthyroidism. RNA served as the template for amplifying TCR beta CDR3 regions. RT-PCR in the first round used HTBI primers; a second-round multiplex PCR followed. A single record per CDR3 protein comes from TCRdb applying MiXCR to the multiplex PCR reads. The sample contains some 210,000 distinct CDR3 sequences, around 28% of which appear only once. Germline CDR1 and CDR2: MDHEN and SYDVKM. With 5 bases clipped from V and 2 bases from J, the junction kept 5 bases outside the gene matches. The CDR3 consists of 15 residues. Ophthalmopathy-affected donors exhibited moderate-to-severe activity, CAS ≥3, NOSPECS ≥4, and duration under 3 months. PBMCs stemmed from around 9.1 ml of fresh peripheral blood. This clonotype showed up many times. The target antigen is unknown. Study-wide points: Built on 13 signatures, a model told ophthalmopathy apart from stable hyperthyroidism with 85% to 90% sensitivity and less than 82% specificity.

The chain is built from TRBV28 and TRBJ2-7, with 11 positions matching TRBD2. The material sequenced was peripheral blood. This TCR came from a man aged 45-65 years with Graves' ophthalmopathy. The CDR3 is CASSPTSGGPYEQYF. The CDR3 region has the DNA TGTGCCAGCAGTCCCACTAGCGGGGGACCCTACGAGCAGTACTTC.